The clone carrying this TCR beta chain has only a few counts. The source of the sample is a study of T-cell reconstitution after alpha-beta-depleted transplantation in children. The TCRbeta library was prepared with unique molecular identifiers. TCRdb reprocessed the PCR reads via MiXCR and lists one record per CDR3 protein. The sample has about 510,000 distinct CDR3 sequences; approximately 10% are singletons. The CDR3 is made up of 14 amino acids. CDR1 and CDR2 (germline): SGHNT, YENEEA. Between the trimmed V and J ends, which lost 4 bases and 5 bases, there was a span of 14 bases. The J gene is TRBJ1-1, the V gene TRBV11-3; D might be TRBD1 (5 bases). Sequencing was performed on PBMCs, mostly from graft donor cells, taken 180 days after TCRalphabeta/CD19-depleted stem cell transplant. This receptor was obtained from a female patient between 2 and 10 years old who had a stem cell transplant for aplastic anemia, so the T cells may come from the graft donor. The CDR3 is CASSSEWGSTEAFF. The CDR3 DNA is TGTGCCAGCAGCTCCGAATGGGGGAGTACTGAAGCTTTCTTT.